Following are 22 T cell receptor beta chains from one sample sequenced in a study of CD8+CD57+ T cells in acquired aplastic anemia. It was genomic DNA that served as the template for profiling TCR beta VDJ and CDR3. Using its own MiXCR run on the reads, TCRdb lists one record per CDR3 protein. In the table there are 90,000 to 150,000 distinct CDR3 sequences, under 60% of which are singletons. Patients who underwent sequencing had shown CD8+CD57+ cell expansion by flow cytometry. The sample comprised sorted CD4+, CD8+, or CD8+CD57+ T cells (not recorded which) from PBMCs. Receptor source: a human donor with aplastic anemia.

This sequence joins TRBV27 and TRBJ1-1, with D possibly matching TRBD1 (6 bases). The germline gives CDR1 MNHEY, CDR2 SMNVEV (reference sequence). Trimming stripped 3 bases from V and 5 bases from J, with 10 bases between. The CDR3 has 13 amino acids. The CDR3 spells CASSFQGMTEAFF. CDR3 DNA sequence: TGTGCCAGCAGTTTTCAGGGGATGACTGAAGCTTTCTTT.

About this clonotype: A much larger clone differs from this one at a single base, so this may be a read error. The genes are TRBV5-4 and TRBJ2-7, with D perhaps TRBD2 (7 bases). V lost 3 bases and J lost 7, with 14 bases in between. Germline assignment: CDR1 SGHNT and CDR2 YYREEE (reference sequence). The CDR3 is 13 amino acids. The CDR3 region has the DNA TGTGCCAGCAGCTGGGACGGGGGGCTTGAGCAGTACTTC. Translation: CASSWDGGLEQYF.

This chain connects TRBV19 to TRBJ2-7; D might be TRBD1 (5 bases). The CDR3 is 11 amino acids. Per the germline V gene, CDR1 is LNHDA and CDR2 is SQIVND (reference sequence). V gave up 11 bases and J gave up 0 bases, with 8 bases separating them. Written as DNA, the CDR3 is TGTGCCTGTGGGGCCTCCTACGAGCAGTACTTC. Translation: CACGASYEQYF.

This clonotype has just one count. A read error is likely, as this CDR3 ends without the conserved phenylalanine or tryptophan. This chain connects TRBV20-1 to TRBJ2-5; 8 bases map to TRBD2. The CDR3 is 14 amino acids. Trimming at V came to 4 bases and at J to 7 bases, leaving 11 bases not matched to a gene. CDR1 DFQATT and CDR2 SNEGSKA come from the germline V gene (reference sequence). As DNA, the CDR3 is TGCAGTGCTACAACACTAGCGGAGTCAGGGACCCAGTACTCC. It encodes CSATTLAESGTQYS.

This clonotype occurred many times. CDR3 protein: CASSLVEGGDKRYSPLHF. The CDR3 DNA sequence: TGTGCCAGCAGCTTAGTCGAGGGAGGTGATAAAAGATATTCACCCCTCCACTTT. V is TRBV5-6 and J is TRBJ1-6; D is uncertain. The V gene's germline CDR1 is SGHDT and CDR2 YYEEEE. The CDR3 runs 18 residues. V was trimmed by 2 bases and J by 8 bases, leaving 23 bases between them. The variable domain in full, with the rest retrieved from reference TRBV5-6 and TRBJ1-6, is DAGVTQSPTHLIKTRGQQVTLRCSPKSGHDTVSWYQQALGQGPQFIFQYYEEEERQRGNFPDRFSGHQFPNYSSELNVNALLLGDSALYLCASSLVEGGDKRYSPLHFGNGTRLTVT.

The CDR3 reads CASSLEGGYTF. CDR3 coding DNA: TGTGCCAGCAGCTTAGAGGGGGGCTACACCTTC. This chain uses TRBV7-2 with TRBJ1-2; TRBD1 is a possible D gene (5 bases). V was cut by 1 base and J by 8 bases, with 5 bases left in between. This CDR3 has 11 residues. CDR1 is SGHTA, CDR2 FQGNSA, per germline.

The V gene is TRBV9, the J gene TRBJ2-3, with unresolved D. Trimming took 0 bases from V and 8 from J, leaving 10 bases between them. The CDR3 is 13 amino acids. The V gene's germline CDR1 is SGDLS and CDR2 YYNGEE. CDR3 sequence (DNA): TGTGCCAGCAGCGTAGAGGGAAAAACTACGCAGTATTTT. Amino acids: CASSVEGKTTQYF.

This clonotype has at least ten counts. The chain joins TRBV7-4 to TRBJ2-7; 7 bases are shared with TRBD1. Germline loops: CDR1 SGHVT, CDR2 SQSDAQ. V gave up 5 bases and J gave up 1 base; unmatched junction bases: 14. There are 17 residues in the CDR3. This CDR3 reads CASSILNRGLHSYEQYF. For the CDR3, the DNA is TGTGCCAGCAGCATACTTAACAGGGGTCTTCATTCCTACGAGCAGTACTTC.

This clonotype was seen a handful of times. V is TRBV10-1 and J is TRBJ2-5; no clear D. V was pared by 0 bases and J by 5 bases, with 13 bases between. This CDR3 is 15 amino acids long. In germline, CDR1 is WNHNN, CDR2 SYGVQD (reference sequence). CDR3: CASSESPTADETQYF. DNA of the CDR3: TGCGCCAGCAGTGAGTCTCCCACGGCTGACGAGACCCAGTACTTC.

Ten or more counts support this clonotype. The rearrangement uses TRBV4-2 and TRBJ1-1; no firm D call. The CDR3 is made up of 14 amino acids. Germline values: CDR1 LGHNA, CDR2 YNFKEQ. Between the trimmed V and J ends, which lost 0 bases and 0 bases, there was a span of 5 bases. Here the CDR3 DNA reads TGTGCCAGCAGCCAAGATCGAGTGAACACTGAAGCTTTCTTT. Translation: CASSQDRVNTEAFF.

There are a few counts of this clonotype. The chain joins TRBV29-1 to TRBJ2-7, with D maybe TRBD1 (5 bases). This CDR3 has 11 residues. Trimming removed 6 bases from V and 3 bases from J, with 9 bases in between. CDR1 is SQVTM, CDR2 ANQGSEA, per germline. The CDR3: CSVLTVYEQYF. Written as DNA, the CDR3 is TGCAGCGTCCTGACAGTCTACGAGCAGTACTTC.

The chain carries TRBV27 and TRBJ1-5, with a possible D match to TRBD1 (5 bases). This CDR3 is built from 13 residues. The V and J ends lost 5 bases and 3 bases respectively, with 8 bases between them. Germline V gene data show CDR1 as MNHEY and CDR2 as SMNVEV (reference sequence). The CDR3 DNA is TGTGCCAGCAGTCCTGGGACCAATCAGCCCCAGCATTTT. Translation gives CASSPGTNQPQHF.

V gene TRBV7-8 combines with J gene TRBJ2-7; D perhaps matches TRBD2 (6 bases). With 1 base removed from V and 3 bases from J, the gap between germline ends came to 13 bases. Germline-derived CDR1 and CDR2 are SGHVS and FQNEAQ. This CDR3 region has 15 residues. The CDR3 sequence: CASSLGPAGNYEQYF. For the CDR3, the DNA is TGTGCCAGCAGCTTAGGGCCCGCGGGAAACTACGAGCAGTACTTC.

The chain employs TRBV25-1 and TRBJ2-5, with a weak D call TRBD2 (5 bases). CDR3 length: 14 amino acids. Germline V gives CDR1 MGHDK, CDR2 SYGVNS. V was shortened by 1 base and J by 5 bases, with 11 bases between the two germline ends. Written as DNA, the CDR3 is TGTGCCAGCAGTGAATTCGGGGTCGCGGAGACCCAGTACTTC. This gives the protein CASSEFGVAETQYF.

The genes are TRBV5-1 and TRBJ2-1; D gene uncertain. CDR1 and CDR2 from the germline V gene are SGHRS and YFSETQ. CDR3 size: 15 residues. V lost 0 bases to trimming and J lost 1 base, with 8 bases between them. In DNA, the CDR3 is TGCGCCAGCAGCTTGGTAGTGGGGTCCTACAATGAGCAGTTCTTC. It is translated as CASSLVVGSYNEQFF.

This clonotype was seen only a few times. Germline is not matched at one junction end, which may reflect a read error. This chain joins TRBV15 and TRBJ2-3; D not certain. The CDR3 runs 12 residues. Per germline, CDR1 LNHNV and CDR2 YYDKDF (reference sequence). The CDR3 is CATSRVTHTQYF. CDR3 in DNA: TGTGCCACCAGCAGAGTCACACATACGCAGTATTTT.

The chain recombines TRBV20-1 with TRBJ1-2; D uncertain. CDR1 is DFQATT, CDR2 SNEGSKA, per germline (reference sequence). Trimming pared 0 bases from V and 8 bases from J, leaving 7 bases between. The CDR3 is 11 amino acids. As DNA, the CDR3 is TGCAGTGCTAGAGAAATAGGGGGCTACACCTTC. This translates into CSAREIGGYTF.

This clonotype appeared a few times. The chain carries TRBV10-3 and TRBJ1-2; the match to TRBD1 covers 7 bases. The ends lost 3 bases at V and 7 bases at J; junction bases unmatched: 8. The CDR3 extends over 14 amino acids. Per the germline V gene, CDR1 is ENHRY and CDR2 is SYGVKD. The CDR3 nucleotides read TGTGCCATCAGTGATGACAGGGAGGTGTCTGGCTACACCTTC. Encoded protein: CAISDDREVSGYTF.

The V gene is TRBV5-1, the J gene TRBJ2-3; D is ambiguous. Germline assignment: CDR1 SGHRS and CDR2 YFSETQ. The V end was cut by 0 bases, the J end by 4 bases, with 6 bases between. There are 13 residues in the CDR3. CDR3 bases: TGCGCCAGCAGCTTGGCGGTGGCAGATACGCAGTATTTT. Residues: CASSLAVADTQYF.

The J gene is TRBJ2-7, the V gene TRBV7-2, with 9 bases lining up with TRBD2. The CDR3 extends over 14 amino acids. Germline trimming cut 3 bases from V and 4 bases from J; bases unmatched to any gene: 4. Germline V gene data show CDR1 as SGHTA and CDR2 as FQGNSA. The CDR3 is CASSFASGTYEQYF. The CDR3 DNA reads as TGTGCCAGCAGCTTCGCTAGCGGGACGTACGAGCAGTACTTC.

This chain connects TRBV2 to TRBJ1-5; possibly TRBD1 for D (5 bases). With 6 bases removed from V and 4 bases from J, the gap between germline ends came to 13 bases. This CDR3 is 14 amino acids long. The germline gives CDR1 SNHLY, CDR2 FYNNEI. In nucleotides, the CDR3 is TGTGCCAGCAGCGTTGCGGGGGGGAATCAGCCCCAGCATTTT. Translation gives CASSVAGGNQPQHF.

This chain connects TRBV6-1 to TRBJ1-1, with a possible D match to TRBD1 (5 bases). Per the germline V gene, CDR1 is MNHNS and CDR2 is SASEGT. V was pared by 7 bases and J by 8 bases, with 17 bases between. The CDR3 consists of 13 residues. The CDR3 bases are TGTGCCAGCAAAGTCCAGGGTCAGGCCGAAGCTTTCTTT. The encoded protein is CASKVQGQAEAFF.